Described below is a single TCR beta chain sequence and its context. Its specificity is unknown. Trimming took 0 bases from V and 1 from J; bases not matched to a gene: 0. CDR1 and CDR2 (germline): LGHNA, YNFKEQ. There are 15 residues in the CDR3. The sample originates from a study of identical twins. Study results and limitations: Abundant beta clonotypes from cord blood had fewer insertions, unlike memory repertoires, which showed none.

TCRdb fed the 5' RACE reads into MiXCR, producing one record per CDR3 protein. Among hundreds of thousands of distinct CDR3 sequences listed, about 7.5% were seen once. These data were also reused for a study on yellow fever vaccine responses in identical twins.

This TCR came from a woman under 30 in good health. The sample comprised memory (CD45RO+) T cells sorted from blood. The genes are TRBV4-2 and TRBJ2-5, with 9 bases that match TRBD1. CDR3 sequence (DNA): TGTGCCAGCAGCCAAGAGGACAGGGGCCAAGAGACCCAGTACTTC. Amino acids: CASSQEDRGQETQYF.